This passage covers 6 T cell receptor beta chains from one sample sequenced in a study of T cell clonotyping in hematopoietic cell transplantation. This table comes from immunoSEQ multiplex PCR, and its TCRdb copy is limited to in-frame clones, with some not included. The sample lists approximately 1,100 clones, 65% to 70% occurring once. The material was peripheral blood mononuclear cells, obtained 100 days after allogeneic stem cell transplant. The receptors stem from a female patient between 30 and 39 years old who had an allogeneic stem cell transplant, so T cells may come from the graft donor. Some clones in this sample may be carry-over from other donors' samples.

CDR3 region: CASSYYSGGKETQYF. Written as DNA, the CDR3 is TGTGCCAGCAGCTACTACTCGGGGGGTAAAGAGACCCAGTACTTC. The genes are TRBV5-4 and TRBJ2-5; 7 bases match TRBD2. The CDR3 extends over 15 amino acids. Trimming cost V 3 bases and J 3 bases; bases outside gene matches: 8. Germline CDR1 is SGHNT and CDR2 is YYREEE (reference sequence). The complete variable domain, with remaining parts taken from reference TRBV5-4 and TRBJ2-5, reads ETGVTQSPTHLIKTRGQQVTLRCSSQSGHNTVSWYQQALGQGPQFIFQYYREEENGRGNFPPRFSGLQFPNYSSELNVNALELDDSALYLCASSYYSGGKETQYFGPGTRLLVL.

V is TRBV19 and J is TRBJ1-2; D perhaps matches TRBD1 (5 bases). This CDR3 is 14 amino acids long. V shed 3 bases and J shed 7 bases, with 15 bases lying between them. Germline V lookup: CDR1 LNHDA, CDR2 SQIVND (reference sequence). CDR3 DNA: TGTGCCAGTAGTATTCTCGGGGCCCTGGGTGGCTACACCTTC. Translating gives CASSILGALGGYTF.

This chain joins TRBV2 and TRBJ1-5; 8 nucleotides align to TRBD1. Germline V lookup: CDR1 SNHLY, CDR2 FYNNEI. V was clipped by 9 bases and J by 4 bases; unmatched bases: 8. CDR3 length: 14 residues. CDR3 residues: CARGGTGGNQPQHF. The CDR3 DNA reads TGTGCCAGGGGAGGTACAGGGGGAAATCAGCCCCAGCATTTT.

The chain is built from TRBV29-1 and TRBJ1-5; maybe TRBD1 (5 bases). Germline V gene sequence: CDR1 SQVTM, CDR2 ANQGSEA. The CDR3 is made up of 12 amino acids. Trimming removed 4 bases at V and 5 bases at J, with 9 bases between. The CDR3 reads CSVAGLDQPQHF. The CDR3 nucleotides are TGCAGCGTTGCAGGGCTGGATCAGCCCCAGCATTTT. Looking up the rest from reference TRBV29-1 and TRBJ1-5 gives the full variable domain: SAVISQKPSRDICQRGTSLTIQCQVDSQVTMMFWYRQQPGQSLTLIATANQGSEATYESGFVIDKFPISRPNLTFSTLTVSNMSPEDSSIYLCSVAGLDQPQHFGDGTRLSIL.

About this clone: Mismatch with germline at one junction end may stem from a read error. CDR3 sequence reads: CASSPHSTDTQYF. As DNA, the CDR3 is TGTGCTAGCAGCCCTCACAGCACAGATACGCAGTATTTT. V gene TRBV7-7 combines with J gene TRBJ2-3; D is unclear. The CDR3 contains 13 residues. The germline V gene has CDR1 SSHAT and CDR2 FNYEAQ (reference sequence). Filled out from reference TRBV7-7 and TRBJ2-3, the complete variable domain reads GAGVSQSPRYKVTKRGQDVTLRCDPISSHATLYWYQQALGQGPEFLTYFNYEAQPDKSGLPSDRFSAERPEGSISTLTIQRTEQRDSAMYRCASSPHSTDTQYFGPGTRLTVL.

The J gene is TRBJ2-5, the V gene TRBV9; a possible D gene is TRBD2 (6 bases). From germline, CDR1 is SGDLS and CDR2 YYNGEE. V was trimmed by 3 bases and J by 2 bases, leaving 14 bases between them. CDR3 length: 15 residues. The CDR3 spells CASSAPGTPQETQYF. As DNA, the CDR3 is TGTGCCAGCAGCGCCCCGGGGACTCCTCAAGAGACCCAGTACTTC.